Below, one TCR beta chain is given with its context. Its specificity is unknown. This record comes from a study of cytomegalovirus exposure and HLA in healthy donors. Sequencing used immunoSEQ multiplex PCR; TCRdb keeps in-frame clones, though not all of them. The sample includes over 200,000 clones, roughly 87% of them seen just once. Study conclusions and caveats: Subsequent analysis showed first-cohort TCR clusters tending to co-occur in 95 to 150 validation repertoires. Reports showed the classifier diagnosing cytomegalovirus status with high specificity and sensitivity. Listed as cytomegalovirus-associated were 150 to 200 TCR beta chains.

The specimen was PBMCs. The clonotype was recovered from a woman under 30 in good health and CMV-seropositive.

CDR3 sequence: CASSLAGGRYEQYF. For the CDR3, the DNA is TGTGCCAGCAGCCTGGCGGGGGGGCGGTACGAGCAGTACTTC. The gene calls are TRBV5-4 and TRBJ2-7; 9 nucleotides align to TRBD2. V gave up 4 bases and J gave up 4 bases; unmatched junction bases: 6. This CDR3 region has 14 residues. The germline V gene encodes CDR1 SGHNT and CDR2 YYREEE (reference sequence).